This section outlines one T cell receptor (beta chain) sequence together with its context. No antigen is known for it. These data belong to a study of a mutant IDH1 vaccine in newly diagnosed glioma. About the research overall: Patients were given eight vaccinations, scheduled in weeks 1, 3, 5, 7, 11, 15, 19 and 23. Patients were started on vaccination 4-6 weeks after radiotherapy alone, or with temozolomide cycles. Prior therapy was radiotherapy, temozolomide, or both; most received both.

Repertoires were generated with immunoSEQ multiplex PCR, while TCRdb's copy carries only in-frame clones and drops some. The sample holds under 65,000 clones, about 80% seen once. The time point denotes: week 11, during vaccination. The content of each vaccine dose was 300 ug of mutant IDH1 20-mer peptide, and topical imiquimod accompanied it. The length of the CDR3 is 16 residues. V lost 3 bases and J 1 base, leaving 13 bases between the germline ends. Germline CDR1 SGHVS, CDR2 FQNEAQ. The TCR comes from a man aged 45-60 years with glioma. The material was PBMCs, obtained from a glioma patient whose treatment included an IDH1 peptide vaccine. The chain joins TRBV7-8 to TRBJ1-3; no definite D call. CDR3 in amino acids: CASSFNLLSSGNTIYF. The CDR3 region has the DNA TGTGCCAGCAGCTTCAACCTGCTCTCTTCTGGAAACACCATATATTTT.